The next 10 T cell receptor beta chains were all read from a single sample in a study of blood T cell repertoires in COVID-19 (dated by TCRdb to 2018 to 2020). The library was prepared using the immunoSEQ multiplex PCR assay. The table comes from immuneACCESS by way of TCRdb, which keeps in-frame sequences with V and J called. Part of the clones is missing from these tables; in studies checked, under half for an unresolved V gene and the rest for unknown reasons. This sample holds over 150,000 clones; less than 90% were observed only once. Together, the top ten hold roughly 20% of the sample. The sequenced sample was peripheral blood. The receptors come from a man between 65 and 79 years old with active or convalescent COVID-19.

V and J are TRBV28 and TRBJ1-1, with TRBD1 matching over 7 bases. The CDR3 extends over 14 amino acids. V lost 2 bases to trimming and J lost 8 bases; unmatched junction nucleotides: 8. Germline values: CDR1 MDHEN, CDR2 SYDVKM. The CDR3 DNA is TGTGCCAGCAGTTTAGAGTGGGGACAGACCGAAGCTTTCTTT. This codes for CASSLEWGQTEAFF.

J is TRBJ2-1 and V is TRBV5-4, with 8 bases matching TRBD2. Germline V lookup: CDR1 SGHNT, CDR2 YYREEE (reference sequence). V trimming: 4 bases; J trimming: 3 bases; junction bases outside the gene matches: 9. This CDR3 has 16 amino acids. The CDR3 region is CASSPRAGGFYNEQFF. In DNA form, the CDR3 reads TGTGCCAGCAGCCCACGGGCGGGGGGCTTCTACAATGAGCAGTTCTTC. Filled out from reference TRBV5-4 and TRBJ2-1, the complete variable domain reads ETGVTQSPTHLIKTRGQQVTLRCSSQSGHNTVSWYQQALGQGPQFIFQYYREEENGRGNFPPRFSGLQFPNYSSELNVNALELDDSALYLCASSPRAGGFYNEQFFGPGTRLTVL.

This chain connects TRBV18 to TRBJ1-4; 9 nucleotides agree with TRBD1. From germline, CDR1 is KGHSH and CDR2 LQKENI. The CDR3 extends over 15 amino acids. Trimming removed 3 bases from V and 8 bases from J; junction bases left unmatched: 7. The CDR3 here is CASSPAQGAGEKLFF. The CDR3 DNA reads TGTGCCAGCTCACCGGCACAGGGGGCGGGAGAAAAACTGTTTTTT.

The chain employs TRBV5-8 and TRBJ1-2; D gene ambiguous. Germline CDR1 and CDR2: SGHTS and YDEGEE. Trimming took 0 bases from V and 4 from J, leaving 4 bases between them. This CDR3 region has 12 residues. The CDR3 sequence is CASSLGSYGYTF. The CDR3 nucleotides are TGTGCCAGCAGCTTGGGTAGCTATGGCTACACCTTC.

The rearrangement uses TRBV28 and TRBJ1-2; D remains unclear. Germline assignment: CDR1 MDHEN and CDR2 SYDVKM. The CDR3 sequence is 12 residues long. The V and J ends lost 5 bases and 9 bases respectively, with 13 bases between them. The CDR3: CASSTPRESYTF. In DNA form, the CDR3 reads TGTGCCAGCAGTACCCCAAGGGAGAGCTACACCTTC.

This sequence joins TRBV19 and TRBJ2-3; TRBD2 matches 7 bases. J was trimmed by 8 bases and V by 7 bases; bases with no gene match: 3. The germline V gene has CDR1 LNHDA and CDR2 SQIVND (reference sequence). The length of the CDR3 is 11 residues. As DNA, the CDR3 is TGTGCCAGTACTGGGGGGGGTACGCAGTATTTT. It translates to CASTGGGTQYF. The full variable domain, with the rest looked up from reference TRBV19 and TRBJ2-3, is DGGITQSPKYLFRKEGQNVTLSCEQNLNHDAMYWYRQDPGQGLRLIYYSQIVNDFQKGDIAEGYSVSREKKESFPLTVTSAQKNPTAFYLCASTGGGTQYFGPGTRLTVL.

This chain connects TRBV10-3 to TRBJ2-7; TRBD1 agrees at 10 bases. Trimming at V came to 4 bases and at J to 5 bases, leaving 5 bases not matched to a gene. From germline, CDR1 is ENHRY and CDR2 SYGVKD. This CDR3 is 14 amino acids long. This CDR3 reads CAISAGGQGHEQYF. The CDR3 nucleotides are TGTGCCATCAGTGCGGGGGGACAGGGGCACGAGCAGTACTTC.

The chain is built from TRBV28 and TRBJ1-1; D perhaps matches TRBD1 (6 bases). CDR3 length: 14 amino acids. The V end was cut by 3 bases, the J end by 5 bases, with 13 bases between. Germline V gene lookup returns CDR1 MDHEN and CDR2 SYDVKM. For the CDR3, the DNA is TGTGCCAGCAGTTTTGCGGGGGGCGGGACTGAAGCTTTCTTT. It translates to CASSFAGGGTEAFF.

In nucleotides, the CDR3 is TGTGCCAGCAGCCCGGGACAGGGACAAGAGACCCAGTACTTC. Amino acid sequence: CASSPGQGQETQYF. The V and J genes are TRBV9 and TRBJ2-5, with TRBD1 matching over 9 bases. J was trimmed by 2 bases and V by 4 bases; bases with no gene match: 3. Germline assignment: CDR1 SGDLS and CDR2 YYNGEE. CDR3 size: 14 residues.

The chain recombines TRBV6-2 or TRBV6-3 with TRBJ2-3, with 10 bases identical to TRBD2. Germline V gene sequence: CDR1 MNHEY, CDR2 SVGEGT. The CDR3 is 17 amino acids. The V gene end was trimmed by 0 bases and the J gene end by 1 base; junction bases not matched to a gene: 4. In DNA form, the CDR3 reads TGTGCCAGCAGTTACTCGAACCTAGCGGGGGGCACAGATACGCAGTATTTT. Translated, it gives CASSYSNLAGGTDTQYF.